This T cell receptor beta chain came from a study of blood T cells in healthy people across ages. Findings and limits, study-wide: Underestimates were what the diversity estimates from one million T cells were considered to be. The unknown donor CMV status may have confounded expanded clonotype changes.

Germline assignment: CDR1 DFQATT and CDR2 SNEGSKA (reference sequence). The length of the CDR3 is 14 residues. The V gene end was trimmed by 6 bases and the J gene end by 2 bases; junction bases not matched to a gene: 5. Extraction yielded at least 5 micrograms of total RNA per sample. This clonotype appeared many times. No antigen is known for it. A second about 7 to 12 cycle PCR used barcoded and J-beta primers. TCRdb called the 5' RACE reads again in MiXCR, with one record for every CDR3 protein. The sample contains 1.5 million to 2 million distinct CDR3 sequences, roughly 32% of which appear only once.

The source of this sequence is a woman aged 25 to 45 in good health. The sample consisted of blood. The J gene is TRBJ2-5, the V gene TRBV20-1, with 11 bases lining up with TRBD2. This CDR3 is CSAPGTSGQETQYF. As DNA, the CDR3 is TGCAGTGCACCCGGGACTAGCGGACAAGAGACCCAGTACTTC.